What follows describes a single T cell receptor beta chain. Its antigen is currently unknown. This sample is drawn from a study of cytomegalovirus exposure and HLA in healthy donors. Study-wide findings and caveats: In an earlier analysis, most TCR beta V segments were productive about 87% or about 30% of the time.

In the PCR, 60 Vbeta and 13 Jbeta primers were used. Libraries were prepared by immunoSEQ multiplex PCR; TCRdb keeps only in-frame clonotypes and omits some of them. The top ten clones hold under 7.5% of a sample with under 150,000 clones, roughly 80% of them seen once. Sequenced sample: PBMCs. This receptor was identified in a man aged 40-50 years in good health and CMV-seropositive.

The CDR3 DNA is TGTGCCAGCAGTTTTGGAGGGGCTAACTATGGCTACACCTTC. Its protein is CASSFGGANYGYTF. This sequence joins TRBV28 and TRBJ1-2, with D possibly matching TRBD1 (5 bases). There are 14 residues in the CDR3. CDR1 is MDHEN and CDR2 is SYDVKM in the germline V gene. Trimming removed 3 bases from V and 0 bases from J, with 8 bases in between.